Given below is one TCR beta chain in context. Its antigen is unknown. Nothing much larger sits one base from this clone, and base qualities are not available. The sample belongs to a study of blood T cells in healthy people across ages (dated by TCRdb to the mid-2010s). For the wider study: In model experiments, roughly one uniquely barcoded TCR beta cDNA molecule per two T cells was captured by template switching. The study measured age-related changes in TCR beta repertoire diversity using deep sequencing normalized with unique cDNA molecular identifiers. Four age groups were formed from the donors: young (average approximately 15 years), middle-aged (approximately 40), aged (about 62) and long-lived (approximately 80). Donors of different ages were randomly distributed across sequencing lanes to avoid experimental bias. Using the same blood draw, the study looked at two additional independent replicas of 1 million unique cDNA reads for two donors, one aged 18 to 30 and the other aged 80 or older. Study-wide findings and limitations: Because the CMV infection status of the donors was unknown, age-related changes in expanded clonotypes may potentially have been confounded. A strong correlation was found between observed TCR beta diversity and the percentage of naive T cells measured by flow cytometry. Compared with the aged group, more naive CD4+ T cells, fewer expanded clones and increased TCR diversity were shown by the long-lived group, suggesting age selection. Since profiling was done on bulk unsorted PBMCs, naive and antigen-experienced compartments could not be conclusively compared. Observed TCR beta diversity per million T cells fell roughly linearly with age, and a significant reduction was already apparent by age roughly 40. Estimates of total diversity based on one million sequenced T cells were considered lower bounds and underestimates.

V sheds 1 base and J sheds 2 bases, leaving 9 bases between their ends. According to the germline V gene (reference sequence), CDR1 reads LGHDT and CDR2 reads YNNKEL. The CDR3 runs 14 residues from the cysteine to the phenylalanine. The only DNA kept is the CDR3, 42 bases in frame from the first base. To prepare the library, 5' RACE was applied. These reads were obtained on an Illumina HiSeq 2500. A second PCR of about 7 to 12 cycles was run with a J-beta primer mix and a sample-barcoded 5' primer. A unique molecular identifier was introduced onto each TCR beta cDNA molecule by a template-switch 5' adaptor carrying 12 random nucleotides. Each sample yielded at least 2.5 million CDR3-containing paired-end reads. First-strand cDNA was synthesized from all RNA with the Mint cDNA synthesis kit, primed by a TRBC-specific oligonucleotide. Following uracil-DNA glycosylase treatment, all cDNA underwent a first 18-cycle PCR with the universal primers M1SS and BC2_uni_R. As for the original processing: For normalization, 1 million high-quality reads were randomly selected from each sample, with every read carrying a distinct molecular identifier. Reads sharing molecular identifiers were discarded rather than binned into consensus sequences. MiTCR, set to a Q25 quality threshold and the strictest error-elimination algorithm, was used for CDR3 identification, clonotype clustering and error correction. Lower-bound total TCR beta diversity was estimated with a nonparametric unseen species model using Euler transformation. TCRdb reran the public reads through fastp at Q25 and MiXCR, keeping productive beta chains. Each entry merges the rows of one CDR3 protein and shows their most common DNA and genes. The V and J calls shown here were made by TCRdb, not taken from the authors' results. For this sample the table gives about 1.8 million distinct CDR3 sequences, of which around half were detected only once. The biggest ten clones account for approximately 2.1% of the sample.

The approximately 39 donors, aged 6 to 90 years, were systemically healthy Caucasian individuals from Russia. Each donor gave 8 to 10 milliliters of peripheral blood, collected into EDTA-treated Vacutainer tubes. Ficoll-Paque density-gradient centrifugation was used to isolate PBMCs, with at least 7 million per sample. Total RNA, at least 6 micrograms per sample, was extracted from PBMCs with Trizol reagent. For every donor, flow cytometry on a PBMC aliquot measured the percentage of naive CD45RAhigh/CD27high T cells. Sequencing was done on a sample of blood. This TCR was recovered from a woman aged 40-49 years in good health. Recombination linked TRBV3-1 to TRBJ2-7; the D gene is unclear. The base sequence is TGTGCCAGCAGCCAAGTCACGGGCACCTACGAGCAGTACTTC. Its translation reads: CASSQVTGTYEQYF.